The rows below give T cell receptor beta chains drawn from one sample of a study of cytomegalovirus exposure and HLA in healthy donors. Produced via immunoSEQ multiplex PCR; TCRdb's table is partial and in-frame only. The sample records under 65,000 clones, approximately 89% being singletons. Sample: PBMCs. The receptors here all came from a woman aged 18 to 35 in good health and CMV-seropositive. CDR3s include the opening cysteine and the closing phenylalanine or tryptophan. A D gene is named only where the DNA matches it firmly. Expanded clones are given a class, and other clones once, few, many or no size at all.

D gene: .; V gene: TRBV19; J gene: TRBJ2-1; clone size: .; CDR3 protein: CASSIVTGVSYNEQFF; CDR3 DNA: TGTGCCAGTAGTATAGTGACGGGGGTGTCCTACAATGAGCAGTTCTTC
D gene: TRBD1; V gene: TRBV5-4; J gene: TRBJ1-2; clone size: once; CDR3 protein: CASSEAGQVYGYTF; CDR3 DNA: TGTGCCAGCAGCGAAGCGGGACAGGTCTATGGCTACACCTTC
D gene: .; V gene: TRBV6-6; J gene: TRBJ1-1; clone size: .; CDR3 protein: CASSSSGRANTEAFF; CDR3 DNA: TGTGCCAGCAGTAGTAGTGGCAGGGCGAACACTGAAGCTTTCTTT
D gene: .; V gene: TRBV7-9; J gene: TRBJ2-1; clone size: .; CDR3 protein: CASSLGRQGNYNEQFF; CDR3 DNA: TGTGCCAGCAGCTTAGGTCGCCAGGGGAACTACAATGAGCAGTTCTTC
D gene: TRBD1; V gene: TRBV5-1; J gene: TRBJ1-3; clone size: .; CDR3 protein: CASNLRDSYLGNTIYF; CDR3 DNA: TGCGCCAGCAACTTGCGGGACAGCTATCTTGGGAACACCATATATTTT
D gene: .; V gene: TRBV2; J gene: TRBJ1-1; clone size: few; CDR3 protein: CASSESSFGRGNTEAFF; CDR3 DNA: TGTGCCAGCAGTGAATCGTCCTTTGGCAGGGGGAACACTGAAGCTTTCTTT
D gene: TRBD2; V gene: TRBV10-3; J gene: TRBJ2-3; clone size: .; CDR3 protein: CAISETSGSTDTQYF; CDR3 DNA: TGTGCCATCAGTGAAACTAGCGGTAGCACAGATACGCAGTATTTT
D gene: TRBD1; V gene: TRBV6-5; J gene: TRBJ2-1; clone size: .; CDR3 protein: CASSYTDRAQFF; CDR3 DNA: TGTGCCAGCAGTTACACCGACAGGGCGCAGTTCTTC
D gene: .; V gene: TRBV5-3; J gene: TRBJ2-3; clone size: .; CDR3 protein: CARSLAMGRSDTQYF; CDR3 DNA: TGTGCCAGAAGCTTGGCCATGGGGCGCTCAGATACGCAGTATTTT
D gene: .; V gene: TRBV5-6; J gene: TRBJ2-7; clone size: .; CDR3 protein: CASSLVDSLEQYF; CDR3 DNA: TGTGCCAGCAGCTTAGTAGATTCCCTCGAGCAGTACTTC
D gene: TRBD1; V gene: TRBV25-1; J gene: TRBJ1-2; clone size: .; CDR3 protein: CASWDRTYYGYTF; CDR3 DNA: TGTGCCAGCTGGGACAGAACCTACTATGGCTACACCTTC
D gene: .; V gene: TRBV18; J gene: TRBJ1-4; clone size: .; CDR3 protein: CASSPPREREKLFF; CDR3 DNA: TGTGCCAGCTCACCACCGAGGGAAAGGGAAAAACTGTTTTTT
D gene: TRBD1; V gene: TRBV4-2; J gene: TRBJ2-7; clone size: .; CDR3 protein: CASSHRDRGNEQYF; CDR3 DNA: TGTGCCAGCAGCCACCGGGACAGGGGGAACGAGCAGTACTTC
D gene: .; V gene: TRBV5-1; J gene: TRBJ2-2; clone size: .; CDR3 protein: CASSLYGRGNTGELFF; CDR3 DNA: TGCGCCAGCAGCTTGTACGGGAGAGGGAACACCGGGGAGCTGTTTTTT
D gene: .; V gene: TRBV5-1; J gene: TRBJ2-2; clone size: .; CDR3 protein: CASSLVDNTGELFF; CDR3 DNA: TGCGCCAGCAGCTTGGTAGATAACACCGGGGAGCTGTTTTTT